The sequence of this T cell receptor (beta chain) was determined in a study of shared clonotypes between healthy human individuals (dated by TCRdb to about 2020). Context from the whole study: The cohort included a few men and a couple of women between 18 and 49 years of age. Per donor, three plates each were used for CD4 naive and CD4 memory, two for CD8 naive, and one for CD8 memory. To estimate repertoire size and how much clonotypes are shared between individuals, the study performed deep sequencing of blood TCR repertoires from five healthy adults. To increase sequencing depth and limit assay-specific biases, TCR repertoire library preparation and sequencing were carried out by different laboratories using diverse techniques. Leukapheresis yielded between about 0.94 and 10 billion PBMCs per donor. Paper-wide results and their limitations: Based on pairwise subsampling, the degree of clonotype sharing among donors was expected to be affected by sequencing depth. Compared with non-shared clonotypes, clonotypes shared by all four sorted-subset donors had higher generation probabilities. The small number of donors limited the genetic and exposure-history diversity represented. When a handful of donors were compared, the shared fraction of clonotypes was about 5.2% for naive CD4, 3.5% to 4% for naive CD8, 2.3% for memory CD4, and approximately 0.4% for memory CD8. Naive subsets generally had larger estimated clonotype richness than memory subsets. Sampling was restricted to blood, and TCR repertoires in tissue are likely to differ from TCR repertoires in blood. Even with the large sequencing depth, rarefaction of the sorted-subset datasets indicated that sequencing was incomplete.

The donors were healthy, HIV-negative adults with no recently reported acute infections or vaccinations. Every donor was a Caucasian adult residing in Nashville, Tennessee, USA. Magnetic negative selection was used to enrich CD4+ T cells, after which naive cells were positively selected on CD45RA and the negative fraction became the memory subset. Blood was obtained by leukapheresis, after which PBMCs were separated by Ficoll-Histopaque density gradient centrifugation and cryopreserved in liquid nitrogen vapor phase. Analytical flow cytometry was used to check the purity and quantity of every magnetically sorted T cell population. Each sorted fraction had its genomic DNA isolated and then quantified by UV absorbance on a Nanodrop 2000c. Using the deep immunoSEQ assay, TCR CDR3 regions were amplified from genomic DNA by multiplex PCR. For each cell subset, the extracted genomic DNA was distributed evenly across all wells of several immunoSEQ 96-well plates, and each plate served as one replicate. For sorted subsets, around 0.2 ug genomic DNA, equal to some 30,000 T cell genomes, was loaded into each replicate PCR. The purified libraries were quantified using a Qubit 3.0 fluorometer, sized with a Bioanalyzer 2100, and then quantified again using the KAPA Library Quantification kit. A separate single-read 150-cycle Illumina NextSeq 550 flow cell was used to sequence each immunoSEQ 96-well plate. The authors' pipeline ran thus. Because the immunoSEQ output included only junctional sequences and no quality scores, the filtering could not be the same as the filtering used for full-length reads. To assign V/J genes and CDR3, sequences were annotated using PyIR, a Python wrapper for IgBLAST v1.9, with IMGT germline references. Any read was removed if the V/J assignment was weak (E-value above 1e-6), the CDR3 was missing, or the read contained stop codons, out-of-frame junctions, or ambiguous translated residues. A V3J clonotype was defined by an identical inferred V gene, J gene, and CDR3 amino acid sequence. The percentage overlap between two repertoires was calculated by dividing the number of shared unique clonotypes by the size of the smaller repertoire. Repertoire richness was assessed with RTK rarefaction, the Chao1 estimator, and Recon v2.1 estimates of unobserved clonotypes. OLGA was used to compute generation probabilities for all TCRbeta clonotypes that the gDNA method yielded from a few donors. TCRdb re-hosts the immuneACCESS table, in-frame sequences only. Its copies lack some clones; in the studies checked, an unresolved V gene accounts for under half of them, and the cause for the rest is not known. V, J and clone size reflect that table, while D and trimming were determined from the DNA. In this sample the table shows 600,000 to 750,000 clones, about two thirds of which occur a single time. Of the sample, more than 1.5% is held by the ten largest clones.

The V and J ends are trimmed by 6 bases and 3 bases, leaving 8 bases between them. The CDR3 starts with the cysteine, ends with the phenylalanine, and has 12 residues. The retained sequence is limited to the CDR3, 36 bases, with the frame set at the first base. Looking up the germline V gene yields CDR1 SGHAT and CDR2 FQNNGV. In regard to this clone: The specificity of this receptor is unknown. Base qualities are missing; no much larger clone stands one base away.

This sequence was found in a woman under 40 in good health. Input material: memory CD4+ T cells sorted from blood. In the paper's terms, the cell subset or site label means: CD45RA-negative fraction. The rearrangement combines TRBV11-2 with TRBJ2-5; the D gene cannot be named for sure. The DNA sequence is TGTGCCAGCAGGCGCGGAGAAGAGACCCAGTACTTC. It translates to CASRRGEETQYF.